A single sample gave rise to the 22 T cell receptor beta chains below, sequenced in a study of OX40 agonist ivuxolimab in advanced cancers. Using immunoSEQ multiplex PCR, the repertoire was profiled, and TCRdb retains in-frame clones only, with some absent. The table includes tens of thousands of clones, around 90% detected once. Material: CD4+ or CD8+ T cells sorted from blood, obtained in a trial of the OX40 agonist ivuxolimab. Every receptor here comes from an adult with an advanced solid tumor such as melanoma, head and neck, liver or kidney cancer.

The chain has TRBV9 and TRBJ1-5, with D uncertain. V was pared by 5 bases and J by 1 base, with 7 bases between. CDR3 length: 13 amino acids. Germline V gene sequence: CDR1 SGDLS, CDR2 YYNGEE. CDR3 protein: CASSSDSNQPQHF. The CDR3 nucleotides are TGTGCCAGCAGTTCTGACAGCAATCAGCCCCAGCATTTT.

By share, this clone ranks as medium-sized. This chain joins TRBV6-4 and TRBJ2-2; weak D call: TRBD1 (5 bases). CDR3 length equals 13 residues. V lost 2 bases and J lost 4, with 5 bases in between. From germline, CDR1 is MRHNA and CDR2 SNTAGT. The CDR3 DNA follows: TGTGCCAGCAGTGACAGGGGCACCGGGGAGCTGTTTTTT. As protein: CASSDRGTGELFF.

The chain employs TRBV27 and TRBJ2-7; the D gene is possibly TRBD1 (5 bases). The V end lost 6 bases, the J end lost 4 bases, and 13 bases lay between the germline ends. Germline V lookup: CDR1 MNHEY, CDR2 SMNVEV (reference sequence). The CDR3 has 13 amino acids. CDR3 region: CASSSRVPYEQYF. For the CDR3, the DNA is TGTGCCAGCAGCTCCAGGGTACCATACGAGCAGTACTTC.

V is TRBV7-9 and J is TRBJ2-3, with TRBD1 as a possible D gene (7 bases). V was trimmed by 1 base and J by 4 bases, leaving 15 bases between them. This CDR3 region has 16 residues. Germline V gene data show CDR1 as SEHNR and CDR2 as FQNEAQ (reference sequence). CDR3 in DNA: TGTGCCAGCAGCTTAGTGGGCAGGGGGGTCTCAGATACGCAGTATTTT. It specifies CASSLVGRGVSDTQYF.

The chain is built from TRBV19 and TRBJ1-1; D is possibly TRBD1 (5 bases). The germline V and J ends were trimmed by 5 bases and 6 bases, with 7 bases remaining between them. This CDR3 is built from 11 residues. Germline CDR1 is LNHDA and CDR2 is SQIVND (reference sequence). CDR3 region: CASSAGPEAFF. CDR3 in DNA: TGTGCCAGTAGTGCGGGGCCTGAAGCTTTCTTT.

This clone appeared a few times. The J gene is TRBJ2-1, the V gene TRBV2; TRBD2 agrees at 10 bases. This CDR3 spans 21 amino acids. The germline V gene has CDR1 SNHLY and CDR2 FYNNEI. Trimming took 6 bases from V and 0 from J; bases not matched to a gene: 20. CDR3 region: CASRGRVVRGTSESSYNEQFF. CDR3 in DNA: TGTGCCAGCAGGGGAAGGGTGGTTCGGGGGACTAGCGAAAGCTCCTACAATGAGCAGTTCTTC.

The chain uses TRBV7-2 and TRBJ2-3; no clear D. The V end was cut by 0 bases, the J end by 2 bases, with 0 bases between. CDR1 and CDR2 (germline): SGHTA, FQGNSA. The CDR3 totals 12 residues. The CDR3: CASSLATDTQYF. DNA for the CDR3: TGTGCCAGCAGCTTAGCCACAGATACGCAGTATTTT.

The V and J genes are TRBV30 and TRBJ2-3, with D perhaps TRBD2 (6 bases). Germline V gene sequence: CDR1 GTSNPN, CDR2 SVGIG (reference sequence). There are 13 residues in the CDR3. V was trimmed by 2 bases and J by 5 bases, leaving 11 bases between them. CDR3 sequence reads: CAWSWRDEDTQYF. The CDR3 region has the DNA TGTGCCTGGAGTTGGAGGGATGAAGATACGCAGTATTTT.

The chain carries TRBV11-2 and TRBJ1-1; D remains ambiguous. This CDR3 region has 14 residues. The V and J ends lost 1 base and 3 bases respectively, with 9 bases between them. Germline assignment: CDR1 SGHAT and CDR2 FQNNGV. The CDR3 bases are TGTGCCAGCAGCTTAGGGGGTCGAGACACTGAAGCTTTCTTT. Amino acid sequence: CASSLGGRDTEAFF.

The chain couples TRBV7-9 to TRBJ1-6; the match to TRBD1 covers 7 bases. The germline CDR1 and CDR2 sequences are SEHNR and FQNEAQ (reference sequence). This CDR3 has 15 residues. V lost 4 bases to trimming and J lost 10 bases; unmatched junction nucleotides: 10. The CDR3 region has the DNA TGTGCCAGCAGCTCAGGGACAGAGGTGGGGTCACCCCTCCACTTT. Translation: CASSSGTEVGSPLHF.

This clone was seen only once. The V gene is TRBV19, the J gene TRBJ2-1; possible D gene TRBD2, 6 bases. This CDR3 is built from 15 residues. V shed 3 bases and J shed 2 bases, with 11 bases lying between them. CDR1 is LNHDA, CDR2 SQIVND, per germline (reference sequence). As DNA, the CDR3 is TGTGCCAGTAGTATCGTGGAGGGCCCCTACAATGAGCAGTTCTTC. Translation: CASSIVEGPYNEQFF.

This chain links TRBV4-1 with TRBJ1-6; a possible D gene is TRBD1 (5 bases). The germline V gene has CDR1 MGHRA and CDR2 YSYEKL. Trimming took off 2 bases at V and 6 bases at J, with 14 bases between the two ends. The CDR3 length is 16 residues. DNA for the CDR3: TGCGCCAGCAGCCAAACAGGAGCTTTCCTTAATTCACCCCTCCACTTT. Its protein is CASSQTGAFLNSPLHF.

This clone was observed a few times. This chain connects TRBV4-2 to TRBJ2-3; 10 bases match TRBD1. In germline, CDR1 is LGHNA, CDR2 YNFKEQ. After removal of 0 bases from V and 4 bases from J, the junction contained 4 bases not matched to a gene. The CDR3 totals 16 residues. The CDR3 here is CASSQESGQGADTQYF. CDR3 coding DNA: TGTGCCAGCAGCCAAGAATCCGGACAGGGGGCAGATACGCAGTATTTT.

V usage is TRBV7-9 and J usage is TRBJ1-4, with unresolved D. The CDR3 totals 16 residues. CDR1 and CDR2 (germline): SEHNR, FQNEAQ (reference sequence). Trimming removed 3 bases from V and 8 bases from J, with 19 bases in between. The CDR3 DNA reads TGTGCCAGCAGCTTTTTTGAGCAACCGGGGAACGAAAAACTGTTTTTT. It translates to CASSFFEQPGNEKLFF. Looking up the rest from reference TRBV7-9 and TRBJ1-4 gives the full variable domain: DTGVSQNPRHKITKRGQNVTFRCDPISEHNRLYWYRQTLGQGPEFLTYFQNEAQLEKSRLLSDRFSAERPKGSFSTLEIQRTEQGDSAMYLCASSFFEQPGNEKLFFGSGTQLSVL.

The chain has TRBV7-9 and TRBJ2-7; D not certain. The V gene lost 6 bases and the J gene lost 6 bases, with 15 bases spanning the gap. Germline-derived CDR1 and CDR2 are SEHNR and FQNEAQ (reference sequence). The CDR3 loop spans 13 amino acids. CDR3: CASSPPSRTEQYF. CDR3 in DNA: TGTGCCAGCAGTCCTCCATCGAGGACCGAGCAGTACTTC.

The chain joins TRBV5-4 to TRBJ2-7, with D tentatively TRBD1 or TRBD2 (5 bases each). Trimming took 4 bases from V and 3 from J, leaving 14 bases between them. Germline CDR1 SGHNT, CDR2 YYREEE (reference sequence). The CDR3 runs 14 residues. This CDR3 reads CASSPGAGVYEQYV. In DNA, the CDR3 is TGTGCCAGCAGCCCTGGGGCCGGGGTCTACGAGCAGTACGTC.

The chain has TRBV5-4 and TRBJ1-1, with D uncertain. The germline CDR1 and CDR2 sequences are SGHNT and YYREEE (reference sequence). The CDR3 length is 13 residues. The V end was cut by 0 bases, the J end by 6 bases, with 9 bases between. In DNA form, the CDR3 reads TGTGCCAGCAGCTTGGCCGAGGGTCCTGAAGCTTTCTTT. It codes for CASSLAEGPEAFF.

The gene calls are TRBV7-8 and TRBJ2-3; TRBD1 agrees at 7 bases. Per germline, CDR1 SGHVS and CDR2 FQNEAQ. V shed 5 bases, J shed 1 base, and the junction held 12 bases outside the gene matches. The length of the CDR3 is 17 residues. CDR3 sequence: CASSGQATVGGTDTQYF. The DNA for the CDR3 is TGTGCCAGCAGCGGACAGGCTACCGTTGGAGGCACAGATACGCAGTATTTT.

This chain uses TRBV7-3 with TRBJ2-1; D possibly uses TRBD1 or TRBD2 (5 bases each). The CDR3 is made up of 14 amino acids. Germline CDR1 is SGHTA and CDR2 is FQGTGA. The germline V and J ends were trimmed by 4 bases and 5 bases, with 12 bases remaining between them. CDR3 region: CASSSVGVNNEQFF. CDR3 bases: TGTGCCAGCAGCTCCGTGGGGGTCAACAATGAGCAGTTCTTC.

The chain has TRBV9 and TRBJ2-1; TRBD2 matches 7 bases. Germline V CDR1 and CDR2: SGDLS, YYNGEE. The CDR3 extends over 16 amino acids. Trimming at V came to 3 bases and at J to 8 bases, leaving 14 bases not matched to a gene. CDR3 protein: CASSAQPGGGAHEQFF. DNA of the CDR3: TGTGCCAGCAGCGCCCAGCCGGGGGGAGGGGCACATGAGCAGTTCTTC.

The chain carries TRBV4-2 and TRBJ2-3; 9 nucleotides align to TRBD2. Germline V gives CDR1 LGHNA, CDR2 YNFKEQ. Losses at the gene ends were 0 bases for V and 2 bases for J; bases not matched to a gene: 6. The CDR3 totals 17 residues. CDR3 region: CASSQDWRGGITDTQYF. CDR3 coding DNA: TGTGCCAGCAGCCAAGATTGGCGGGGGGGGATCACAGATACGCAGTATTTT.

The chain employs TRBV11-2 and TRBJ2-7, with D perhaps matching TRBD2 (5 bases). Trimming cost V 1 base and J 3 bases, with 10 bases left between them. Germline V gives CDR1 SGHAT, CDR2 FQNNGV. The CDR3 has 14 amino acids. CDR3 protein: CASSLGGGGYEQYF. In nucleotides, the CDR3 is TGTGCCAGCAGCTTAGGAGGAGGAGGCTACGAGCAGTACTTC.